This is a list of T cell receptor beta chains from one sample in a study of blood T cell repertoires in COVID-19. The method was immunoSEQ multiplex PCR; TCRdb's version includes in-frame clones alone and lacks a portion of them. This table has about 180,000 clones, nearly 80% appearing once. Input material: PBMCs or T cells enriched from blood (not recorded which). The receptors stem from a man in his sixties who had been exposed to COVID-19. Both conserved end residues are part of each CDR3. A D gene is named only where the DNA matches it firmly. Rows may omit the clone size; those that give it use once, few, many or a size class.

J gene	clone size	D gene	V gene	CDR3 DNA	CDR3 protein
TRBJ2-1	.	TRBD2	TRBV7-2	TGTGCCAGCAGCTTCGGGGCTAGCGGCAATGAGCAGTTCTTC	CASSFGASGNEQFF
TRBJ2-7	.	.	TRBV5-5	TGTGCCAGCAGCTTGGTTGGAGCCCTCTACGAGCAGTACTTC	CASSLVGALYEQYF
TRBJ2-3	.	.	TRBV29-1	TGCAGCGCCCAGGACTGGAAGCAAGATACGCAGTATTTT	CSAQDWKQDTQYF
TRBJ2-2	.	.	TRBV13	TGTGCCAGCAGCTTAAGGGGAAATACGAACACCGGGGAGCTGTTTTTT	CASSLRGNTNTGELFF
TRBJ2-5	.	.	TRBV21-1	TGTGCCAGCAGCAAAGAAAAGGGAGGGGAAGAGACCCAGTACTTC	CASSKEKGGEETQYF
TRBJ1-1	.	TRBD1	TRBV7-9	TGTGCCAGCAGCCCGCCAGGGGGTATGAACACTGAAGCTTTCTTT	CASSPPGGMNTEAFF
TRBJ2-7	.	.	TRBV19	TGTGCCAGTAGTACGCGCAGGGGAAGTAGCGAGCAGTACTTC	CASSTRRGSSEQYF
TRBJ2-3	.	TRBD2	TRBV11-3	TGTGCCAGCAGCTTAAGGTTGGCTAGCGGGGGCACAGATACGCAGTATTTT	CASSLRLASGGTDTQYF
TRBJ2-7	once	TRBD1	TRBV28	TGTGCCAGCAGTCCCCTAGGGGGACAGAGGTACGAGCAGTACTTC	CASSPLGGQRYEQYF
TRBJ1-1	.	.	TRBV30	TGTGCCTGGAGTGTCAGGGTGATCGGGACTGAAGCTTTCTTT	CAWSVRVIGTEAFF
TRBJ2-7	.	TRBD1	TRBV2	TGTGCCAGCAGCGCTCTCGGACAGGGGGGAATCTACGAGCAGTACTTC	CASSALGQGGIYEQYF
TRBJ2-3	.	.	TRBV29-1	TGCAGCGTTGAAGTCCAGCGGGGCACAGATACGCAGTATTTT	CSVEVQRGTDTQYF
TRBJ2-4	.	.	TRBV19	TGTGCCAGTAGTATGAGAATGCTTGGCTTGGGTCAGGGGGCCAAAAACATTCAGTACTTC	CASSMRMLGLGQGAKNIQYF
TRBJ1-3	once	.	TRBV5-4	TGTGCCAGCAGCTTGGCCCCAGGAAACACCATATATTTT	CASSLAPGNTIYF
TRBJ1-5	.	.	TRBV11-2	TGTGCCAGCAGCTTAGTGGGGGGGGATCAGCCCCAGCATTTT	CASSLVGGDQPQHF
TRBJ2-6	.	.	TRBV19	TGTGCCAGTGCTAGCTCATCTGGGGCCAACGTCCTGACTTTC	CASASSSGANVLTF
TRBJ2-2	.	TRBD2	TRBV6-6	TGTGCCAGCAGTCCAACCCTAGCGGGAGGTAACACCGGGGAGCTGTTTTTT	CASSPTLAGGNTGELFF
TRBJ1-4	.	.	TRBV7-2	TGTGCCAGCAGCTTAGTATCAGGGAATGAAAAACTGTTTTTT	CASSLVSGNEKLFF
TRBJ1-1	.	.	TRBV6-5	TGTGCCAGCAGGTACACAGGTGGAAGCACTGAAGCTTTCTTT	CASRYTGGSTEAFF
TRBJ1-6	.	.	TRBV5-1	TGCGCCAGCAGCGCCGAGGGTCGGTGGAATTCACCCCTCCACTTT	CASSAEGRWNSPLHF
TRBJ2-1	.	TRBD2	TRBV5-1	TGCGCCAGCAGCCCCGGACTAGCGGGAGGGCCGGTCAATGAGCAGTTCTTC	CASSPGLAGGPVNEQFF
TRBJ2-2	.	TRBD2	TRBV6-5	TGTGCCAGCAGTCCGGGACTAGAGTCCGGGGAGCTGTTTTTT	CASSPGLESGELFF
TRBJ1-3	.	TRBD1	TRBV19	TGTGCCGCCCGGGACAGGAGTCTCTCTGGAAACACCATATATTTT	CAARDRSLSGNTIYF
TRBJ2-1	.	TRBD2	TRBV19	TGTGCCAGTAGTATACTTCCCCTGATAGCGGGAGATCGCAGTGAGCAGTTCTTC	CASSILPLIAGDRSEQFF
TRBJ1-5	.	.	TRBV5-4	TGTGCCAGCAGTAGGGGGACAAATAGCAATCAGCCCCAGCATTTT	CASSRGTNSNQPQHF
TRBJ1-5	.	.	TRBV27	TGTGCCAGCAGTCCCCTGACCGGACTGAATCAGCCCCAGCATTTT	CASSPLTGLNQPQHF
TRBJ2-1	once	TRBD2	TRBV19	TGTGCCAGTAGTAAAACCGGGACTAGCGGGAGTAGCGAGCAGTTCTTC	CASSKTGTSGSSEQFF
TRBJ2-5	once	.	TRBV7-2	TGTGCCAGCAGCCTCGTGTTCCAGCAAGAGACCCAGTACTTC	CASSLVFQQETQYF
TRBJ2-5	.	TRBD2	TRBV28	TGTGCCAGCAGTTTGCCCATCCTAGCGGGGGCTCAAGAGACCCAGTACTTC	CASSLPILAGAQETQYF
TRBJ2-4	.	TRBD2	TRBV6-1	TGTGCCAGCAGTGAAGGGGGGGGGACCAAAAACATTCAGTACTTC	CASSEGGGTKNIQYF
TRBJ1-2	.	TRBD1	TRBV29-1	TGCAGCGTTGAATTAGGGACAGGGCCCTATGGCTACACCTTC	CSVELGTGPYGYTF
TRBJ2-7	.	.	TRBV27	TGTGCCAGCAGTTTATCCTCGGGAAGGGACTACGAGCAGTACTTC	CASSLSSGRDYEQYF
TRBJ2-1	few	.	TRBV24-1	TGTGCCACCAGTCCCGAGGGCCGGAACAATGAGCAGTTCTTC	CATSPEGRNNEQFF
TRBJ2-1	.	TRBD2	TRBV9	TGTGCCAGCAGCGTAAACGGGGGGTACAATGAGCAGTTCTTC	CASSVNGGYNEQFF
TRBJ2-7	.	TRBD2	TRBV9	TGTGCCAGCAGCCGAGCGGGAGCCGACTACGAGCAGTACTTC	CASSRAGADYEQYF
TRBJ2-2	few	.	TRBV6-5	TGTGCCAGCAGTTACTATACGGGCGGGGAGCTGTTTTTT	CASSYYTGGELFF
TRBJ2-5	.	TRBD1	TRBV30	TGTGCCTCGCGGACAGGTGGGAGAGAGACCCAGTACTTC	CASRTGGRETQYF
TRBJ2-2	.	TRBD2	TRBV14	TGTGCCAGCAGCCAAGACAGCCTAGCGGGAGGTACCGGGGAGCTGTTTTTT	CASSQDSLAGGTGELFF
TRBJ1-2	.	.	TRBV24-1	TGTGCCACCAGTGAGCAAACATATGGCTACACCTTC	CATSEQTYGYTF
TRBJ2-6	.	TRBD1	TRBV5-1	TGCGCCAGCAGTCAGACCGGCTCGGCGGGACAGGGGTCTGGGGCCAACGTCCTGACTTTC	CASSQTGSAGQGSGANVLTF
TRBJ2-1	.	.	TRBV6-4	TGTGCCAGCAGCCGGGAGTTCGACAATGAGCAGTTCTTC	CASSREFDNEQFF
TRBJ2-5	.	.	TRBV28	TGTGCCAGCAGCTCCCACGGGGAGGAAGAGACCCAGTACTTC	CASSSHGEEETQYF
TRBJ2-7	.	.	TRBV6-5	TGTGCCAGCAGTTACTCGACGGGAACCTACGAGCAGTACTTC	CASSYSTGTYEQYF
TRBJ1-6	.	.	TRBV7-8	TGTGCCAGCAGCTTAATGGACAAAAATTCACCCCTCCACTTT	CASSLMDKNSPLHF
TRBJ2-5	.	TRBD1	TRBV29-1	TGCAGCGCGGACAGGGCTAGGGAGACCCAGTACTTC	CSADRARETQYF
TRBJ1-2	.	.	TRBV19	TGTGCCAGTAGTCCTACGACTGGAAACTATGGCTACACCTTC	CASSPTTGNYGYTF
TRBJ2-3	.	TRBD2	TRBV2	TGTGCCAGCAGTGGGAGGCGGGGGGATACGCAGTATTTT	CASSGRRGDTQYF
TRBJ2-1	once	TRBD2	TRBV19	TGTGCCAGTAGTATAGCCTTCATAGCGGGAGGCAATGAGCAGTTCTTC	CASSIAFIAGGNEQFF
TRBJ1-1	once	TRBD1	TRBV5-1	TGCGCCAGCAGCTCCGGACAGGGGGAATCTGGGACTGAAGCTTTCTTT	CASSSGQGESGTEAFF
TRBJ1-4	.	.	TRBV3-1/TRBV3-2	TGTGCCAGCAGCCAAGAAACTTTGCCTAATGAAAAACTGTTTTTT	CASSQETLPNEKLFF
TRBJ2-7	many	TRBD1	TRBV28	TGTGCCAGCAGTCCGGGGACAGGGGGCCTCTCCTACGAGCAGTACTTC	CASSPGTGGLSYEQYF
TRBJ2-2	.	.	TRBV18	TGTGCCAGCTCACCCGCTGTACCCTTCGGCGGGGAGCTGTTTTTT	CASSPAVPFGGELFF
TRBJ2-5	.	TRBD2	TRBV11-2	TGTGCCAGCAGCGAAACTAGCGGGAGCGAAGAGACCCAGTACTTC	CASSETSGSEETQYF
TRBJ2-1	.	TRBD2	TRBV2	TGTGCCAGCAGTGTCCGGACTAGCGGGAGGATCAATGAGCAGTTCTTC	CASSVRTSGRINEQFF
TRBJ2-7	.	.	TRBV7-2	TGTGCCAGCAGCCTGTGGCAGGGGGGATCCTACGAGCAGTACTTC	CASSLWQGGSYEQYF
TRBJ1-1	once	TRBD1	TRBV5-8	TGTGCCAGCAGCCCTACCGGGACAGGGGTATTGAACACTGAAGCTTTCTTT	CASSPTGTGVLNTEAFF